Listed here are 2 T cell receptor beta chains from one sample, sequenced in a study of cytomegalovirus exposure and HLA in healthy donors (dated by TCRdb to about 2017). Library generation was performed with the immunoSEQ multiplex PCR assay. A mixture of 60 forward primers for TCR Vbeta segments and 13 reverse primers for TCR Jbeta segments was used in the multiplex PCR. TCRdb took this table from immuneACCESS and kept in-frame rearrangements with V and J called. Such tables lack part of the clones; where checked against another copy, unresolved V genes explain under half of the gap, and the rest is unexplained. The sample table holds some 110,000 clones, of which 65% to 75% were seen once. The ten top clones hold 11% of the sample. Sample: PBMCs. Receptors were obtained from a woman aged 50 to 60 in good health and CMV-seropositive.

The chain recombines TRBV27 with TRBJ2-2; 9 bases match TRBD2. In germline, CDR1 is MNHEY, CDR2 SMNVEV (reference sequence). The J segment lost 1 base and the V segment lost 5 bases, leaving 2 bases of the junction unmatched. The CDR3 runs 15 residues. The CDR3 here is CASSLAGLNTGELFF. The CDR3 DNA reads as TGTGCCAGCAGTCTAGCGGGGCTGAACACCGGGGAGCTGTTTTTT.

V and J are TRBV7-8 and TRBJ1-1, with a possible D match to TRBD1 (6 bases). This CDR3 contains 15 residues. Between the trimmed V and J ends, which lost 3 bases and 7 bases, there was a span of 18 bases. CDR1 and CDR2 (germline): SGHVS, FQNEAQ. CDR3 residues: CASSFAGQPNFEAFF. The CDR3 nucleotides are TGTGCCAGCAGCTTTGCCGGACAGCCGAATTTTGAAGCTTTCTTT.